Sequencing of this T cell receptor (beta chain) was carried out in a study of cytomegalovirus exposure and HLA in healthy donors. Study conclusions and caveats: The listing of fewer than 200 TCR beta chains classed them as cytomegalovirus-associated.

In its sample, this clone was seen a few times. Its specificity is unknown. Healthy bone marrow donors formed the donor group. Each donor was nominally healthy when sampled (though unrecorded immune exposures were likely). 13 Jbeta primers and 60 Vbeta primers were used for the PCR. Libraries were prepared by immunoSEQ multiplex PCR; TCRdb keeps only in-frame clonotypes and omits some of them. The table lists over 75,000 clones, approximately 80% of them singletons. Looked up from germline, CDR1 is MNHNS and CDR2 is SASEGT. The J segment lost 0 bases and the V segment lost 6 bases, leaving 4 bases of the junction unmatched. The CDR3 extends over 14 amino acids.

The receptor was isolated from a male donor in good health and CMV-seropositive. Sequences were obtained from PBMCs. The chain carries TRBV6-1 and TRBJ1-1, with 7 bases lining up with TRBD1. The CDR3 sequence: CASRQGVLNTEAFF. The CDR3 nucleotides read TGTGCCAGCAGGCAGGGGGTGCTGAACACTGAAGCTTTCTTT.